The clone carrying this T cell receptor beta chain was recorded at least ten times. This record belongs to a study of T cells after yellow fever vaccination. TCRdb reanalysed the 5' RACE reads using MiXCR and keeps one entry per CDR3 protein. Here the sample spans approximately 250,000 distinct CDR3 sequences, about 3.7% being singletons. V gave up 4 bases and J gave up 5 bases; unmatched junction bases: 9. This CDR3 is 14 amino acids long. CDR1 is SQVTM, CDR2 ANQGSEA, per germline. The input for sequencing was PBMCs, taken 15 days after the yellow fever booster vaccination. This TCR was recovered from a man aged 18 to 30 who received the YFV17D yellow fever vaccine. The rearrangement joins TRBV29-1 to TRBJ2-5; 8 bases are a match to TRBD2. CDR3 protein: CSVVGSGAGETQYF. CDR3 in DNA: TGCAGCGTTGTGGGTAGCGGGGCCGGGGAGACCCAGTACTTC.